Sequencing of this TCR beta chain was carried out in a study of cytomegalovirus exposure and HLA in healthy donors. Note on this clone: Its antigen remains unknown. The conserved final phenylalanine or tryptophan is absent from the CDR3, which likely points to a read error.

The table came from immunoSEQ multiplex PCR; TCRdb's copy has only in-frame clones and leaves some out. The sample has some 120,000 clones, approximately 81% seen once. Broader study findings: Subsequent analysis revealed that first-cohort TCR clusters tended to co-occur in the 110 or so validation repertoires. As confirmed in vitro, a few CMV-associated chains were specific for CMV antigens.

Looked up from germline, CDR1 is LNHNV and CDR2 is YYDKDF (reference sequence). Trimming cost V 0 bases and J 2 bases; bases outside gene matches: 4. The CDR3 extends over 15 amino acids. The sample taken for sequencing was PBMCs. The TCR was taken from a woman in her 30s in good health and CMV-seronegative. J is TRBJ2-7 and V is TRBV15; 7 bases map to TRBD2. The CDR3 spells CATSRDPAGPYEQYL. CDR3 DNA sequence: TGTGCCACCAGCAGAGATCCAGCGGGGCCCTACGAGCAGTACCTC.